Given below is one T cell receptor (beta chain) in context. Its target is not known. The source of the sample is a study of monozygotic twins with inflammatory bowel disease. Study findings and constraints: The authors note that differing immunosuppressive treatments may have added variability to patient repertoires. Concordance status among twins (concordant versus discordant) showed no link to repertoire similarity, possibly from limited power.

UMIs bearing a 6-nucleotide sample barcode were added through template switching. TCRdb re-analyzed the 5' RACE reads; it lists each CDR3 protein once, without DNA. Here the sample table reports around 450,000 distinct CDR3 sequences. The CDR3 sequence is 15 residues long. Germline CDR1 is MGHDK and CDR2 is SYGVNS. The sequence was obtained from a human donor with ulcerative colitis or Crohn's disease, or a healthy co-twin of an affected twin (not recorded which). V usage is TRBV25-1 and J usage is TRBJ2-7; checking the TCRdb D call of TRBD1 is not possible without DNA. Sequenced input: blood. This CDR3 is CASSEWGTSSYEQYF.